The 23 T cell receptor beta chains in this list originate from one sample, sequenced in a study of OX40 agonist ivuxolimab in advanced cancers. The repertoire was sequenced with immunoSEQ multiplex PCR; TCRdb's copy has only in-frame clones and lacks some. Here the sample spans about 92,000 clones, approximately 80% being singletons. The input for sequencing was CD4+ or CD8+ T cells sorted from blood, taken in a trial of the OX40 agonist ivuxolimab. These receptors were taken from an adult with an advanced solid tumor such as melanoma, head and neck, liver or kidney cancer.

The chain is built from TRBV20-1 and TRBJ2-1; D ambiguous. The CDR3 totals 11 residues. Trimming shortened V by 6 bases and J by 3 bases, and 6 bases separated the two germline ends. Germline CDR1 and CDR2: DFQATT and SNEGSKA (reference sequence). Here the CDR3 reads CSAPGYNEQFF. DNA of the CDR3: TGCAGTGCCCCGGGCTACAATGAGCAGTTCTTC.

This chain connects TRBV2 to TRBJ2-2, with 7 bases identical to TRBD1. Looked up from germline, CDR1 is SNHLY and CDR2 is FYNNEI. There are 18 residues in the CDR3. The ends lost 2 bases at V and 5 bases at J; junction bases unmatched: 14. CDR3 coding DNA: TGTGCCAGCAGTGAAACCCCTAATTTAGGGGGCTATACCGGGGAGCTGTTTTTT. Protein sequence: CASSETPNLGGYTGELFF.

The V gene is TRBV19, the J gene TRBJ1-5, with no clear D. Deletions cut 8 bases from V and 3 bases from J, with 14 bases between. There are 14 residues in the CDR3. Germline V CDR1 and CDR2: LNHDA, SQIVND (reference sequence). The chain's CDR3 is CASQQSVNNQPQHF. In DNA form, the CDR3 reads TGTGCCAGTCAACAGTCAGTAAACAATCAGCCCCAGCATTTT.

This chain joins TRBV19 and TRBJ2-2; no clear D gene. V lost 5 bases and J 1 base, leaving 11 bases between the germline ends. The CDR3 runs 15 residues. Germline assignment: CDR1 LNHDA and CDR2 SQIVND (reference sequence). CDR3 loop: CASSSPQGNTGELFF. The CDR3, as DNA: TGTGCCAGTAGTTCCCCACAAGGGAACACCGGGGAGCTGTTTTTT.

The chain carries TRBV20-1 and TRBJ2-3, with 7 bases identical to TRBD2. Germline values: CDR1 DFQATT, CDR2 SNEGSKA (reference sequence). With 7 bases clipped from V and 3 bases from J, the junction kept 1 base outside the gene matches. CDR3 length equals 11 residues. CDR3 DNA sequence: TGCAGTGGGGGAGGGACAGATACGCAGTATTTT. This gives the protein CSGGGTDTQYF.

The chain's CDR3 is CAWRRDRGVNYGYTF. The CDR3, as DNA: TGTGCCTGGAGGAGGGACAGGGGAGTTAACTATGGCTACACCTTC. The genes are TRBV30 and TRBJ1-2, with TRBD1 identical over 10 bases. Looked up from germline, CDR1 is GTSNPN and CDR2 is SVGIG (reference sequence). The CDR3 is 15 residues long. J gave up 1 base and V 3 bases, and 5 bases lay outside the gene matches.

The chain recombines TRBV4-2 with TRBJ1-5; D possibly corresponds to TRBD1 (5 bases). Per the germline V gene, CDR1 is LGHNA and CDR2 is YNFKEQ. This CDR3 is 16 amino acids long. V was clipped by 4 bases and J by 6 bases, with 19 bases between them. The CDR3 sequence is CASSPGGGEDAQPQHF. The CDR3 nucleotides are TGTGCCAGCAGCCCAGGCGGAGGGGAGGATGCTCAGCCCCAGCATTTT.

The chain uses TRBV29-1 and TRBJ2-4; TRBD1 is a possible D gene (5 bases). Germline loops: CDR1 SQVTM, CDR2 ANQGSEA. The CDR3 length is 13 residues. V was clipped by 4 bases and J by 12 bases, with 19 bases between them. CDR3 residues: CSVAQGAPPTQYF. CDR3 in DNA: TGCAGCGTTGCCCAGGGTGCCCCTCCCACTCAGTACTTC. The whole variable domain, filled in from reference TRBV29-1 and TRBJ2-4, reads SAVISQKPSRDICQRGTSLTIQCQVDSQVTMMFWYRQQPGQSLTLIATANQGSEATYESGFVIDKFPISRPNLTFSTLTVSNMSPEDSSIYLCSVAQGAPPTQYFGAGTRLSVL.

The rearrangement links TRBV5-6 to TRBJ1-4; D remains ambiguous. CDR1 SGHDT and CDR2 YYEEEE come from the germline V gene. This CDR3 spans 14 amino acids. Trimming shortened V by 2 bases and J by 4 bases, and 9 bases separated the two germline ends. The CDR3 here is CASSLSIFNEKLFF. The CDR3 coding sequence is TGTGCCAGCAGCTTATCCATCTTTAATGAAAAACTGTTTTTT. The variable domain in full, completed from reference TRBV5-6 and TRBJ1-4, reads DAGVTQSPTHLIKTRGQQVTLRCSPKSGHDTVSWYQQALGQGPQFIFQYYEEEERQRGNFPDRFSGHQFPNYSSELNVNALLLGDSALYLCASSLSIFNEKLFFGSGTQLSVL.

The chain carries TRBV5-1 and TRBJ2-3, with 8 bases lining up with TRBD2. The trim removed 4 bases at V and 5 bases at J, leaving 9 bases unmatched. The CDR3 consists of 15 residues. CDR1 is SGHRS, CDR2 YFSETQ, per germline. The CDR3 sequence is CASSPGGQSIDTQYF. The CDR3, as DNA: TGCGCCAGCAGCCCGGGGGGGCAGAGTATAGATACGCAGTATTTT.

V is TRBV6-6 and J is TRBJ1-1; D not resolved. Germline V gene lookup returns CDR1 MNHNY and CDR2 SVGAGI (reference sequence). The V end lost 6 bases, the J end lost 1 base, and 12 bases lay between the germline ends. CDR3 length equals 14 residues. The CDR3 DNA sequence: TGTGCCAGCAGCCGTGACGGTACGAACACTGAAGCTTTCTTT. It codes for CASSRDGTNTEAFF.

V usage is TRBV5-4 and J usage is TRBJ2-4, with D hard to call. Trimming removed 0 bases at V and 9 bases at J, with 13 bases between. The CDR3 covers 14 residues. In germline, CDR1 is SGHNT, CDR2 YYREEE (reference sequence). This CDR3 reads CASSLDSQTGIQYF. In DNA form, the CDR3 reads TGTGCCAGCAGCTTGGATTCCCAAACGGGCATTCAGTACTTC. The full variable domain, its missing parts supplied by reference TRBV5-4 and TRBJ2-4, is ETGVTQSPTHLIKTRGQQVTLRCSSQSGHNTVSWYQQALGQGPQFIFQYYREEENGRGNFPPRFSGLQFPNYSSELNVNALELDDSALYLCASSLDSQTGIQYFGAGTRLSVL.

V usage is TRBV10-3 and J usage is TRBJ2-7; TRBD1 aligns across 9 bases. Germline V CDR1 and CDR2: ENHRY, SYGVKD. The V and J ends lost 6 bases and 1 base, in that order; junction bases with no gene match: 7. This CDR3 region has 15 residues. CDR3 coding DNA: TGTGCCATCAGGGGCGGACAGGGGTTATCCTACGAGCAGTACTTC. It specifies CAIRGGQGLSYEQYF.

V usage is TRBV11-1 and J usage is TRBJ2-7; 7 bases match TRBD1. Germline CDR1 SGHAT, CDR2 FQDESV (reference sequence). The CDR3 runs to 16 residues. V lost 2 bases, J lost 0 bases, and 7 bases stayed unmatched. The CDR3 DNA is TGTGCCAGCAGCTTATCTCCCGCAGGGGGCTCCTACGAGCAGTACTTC. Translation gives CASSLSPAGGSYEQYF.

V and J are TRBV7-8 and TRBJ2-3; D remains ambiguous. Germline V lookup: CDR1 SGHVS, CDR2 FQNEAQ. This CDR3 is 14 amino acids long. V lost 5 bases and J lost 2, with 11 bases in between. The CDR3 nucleotides are TGTGCCAGCAGCCCCCTCGGCCTCACAGATACGCAGTATTTT. Amino acid sequence: CASSPLGLTDTQYF.

This chain uses TRBV7-8 with TRBJ1-1, with no clear D. The germline gives CDR1 SGHVS, CDR2 FQNEAQ. Trimming removed 6 bases at V and 5 bases at J, with 7 bases between. The length of the CDR3 is 11 residues. CDR3 loop: CASRALTEAFF. DNA of the CDR3: TGTGCCAGCAGGGCGCTGACTGAAGCTTTCTTT.

This chain uses TRBV4-1 with TRBJ2-2; D is uncertain. CDR1 is MGHRA, CDR2 YSYEKL, per germline. The CDR3 extends over 13 amino acids. V shed 3 bases and J shed 4 bases, with 6 bases lying between them. CDR3 DNA sequence: TGCGCCAGCAGCCACAGGAGCACCGGGGAGCTGTTTTTT. This encodes CASSHRSTGELFF.

The V call is TRBV7-2, the J call TRBJ1-5; D gene ambiguous. Trimming took off 5 bases at V and 4 bases at J, with 9 bases between the two ends. This CDR3 contains 13 residues. CDR1 and CDR2 from the germline V gene are SGHTA and FQGNSA. This CDR3 reads CASSLEWNQPQHF. CDR3 DNA sequence: TGTGCCAGCAGCCTCGAGTGGAATCAGCCCCAGCATTTT. The complete variable domain, with remaining parts taken from reference TRBV7-2 and TRBJ1-5, reads GAGVSQSPSNKVTEKGKDVELRCDPISGHTALYWYRQSLGQGLEFLIYFQGNSAPDKSGLPSDRFSAERTGGSVSTLTIQRTQQEDSAVYLCASSLEWNQPQHFGDGTRLSIL.

CDR3 nucleotides: TGCGCCAGCAGCTTGAACCAGATTATGCAGACCCAGTACTTC. As protein: CASSLNQIMQTQYF. V is TRBV5-1 and J is TRBJ2-5; D is unresolved. Germline values: CDR1 SGHRS, CDR2 YFSETQ. V lost 1 base to trimming and J lost 6 bases, with 13 bases between them. CDR3 length: 14 residues. The full variable domain, its missing parts supplied by reference TRBV5-1 and TRBJ2-5, is KAGVTQTPRYLIKTRGQQVTLSCSPISGHRSVSWYQQTPGQGLQFLFEYFSETQRNKGNFPGRFSGRQFSNSRSEMNVSTLELGDSALYLCASSLNQIMQTQYFGPGTRLLVL.

This clone was observed a handful of times. This chain joins TRBV5-8 and TRBJ2-7; D gene ambiguous. This CDR3 comprises 14 residues. The germline V and J ends were trimmed by 1 base and 7 bases, with 15 bases remaining between them. Looked up from germline, CDR1 is SGHTS and CDR2 is YDEGEE. The CDR3 bases are TGTGCCAGCAGCTTGTCGGCGTTTTCGGTGGAGCAGTACTTC. Translation gives CASSLSAFSVEQYF.

The table lists this clone with a count of one. The chain recombines TRBV6-6 with TRBJ1-3; D might be TRBD1 (5 bases). The V end lost 5 bases, the J end lost 4 bases, and 15 bases lay between the germline ends. The CDR3 length is 15 residues. Germline CDR1 is MNHNY and CDR2 is SVGAGI (reference sequence). The DNA of the CDR3 is TGTGCCAGCAGTGCCGGGGAGGGGCGCGGAAACACCATATATTTT. Its protein product is CASSAGEGRGNTIYF.

This clone has a count of ten or more. The chain links TRBV11-2 to TRBJ2-7, with 7 bases fitting TRBD1. V shed 0 bases, J shed 2 bases, and the junction held 4 bases outside the gene matches. CDR3 length: 15 residues. CDR1 SGHAT and CDR2 FQNNGV come from the germline V gene. The CDR3 region has the DNA TGTGCCAGCAGCTTAGAAGCGACAGGGACCTACGAGCAGTACTTC. Protein sequence: CASSLEATGTYEQYF. The whole variable domain, filled in from reference TRBV11-2 and TRBJ2-7, reads EAGVAQSPRYKIIEKRQSVAFWCNPISGHATLYWYQQILGQGPKLLIQFQNNGVVDDSQLPKDRFSAERLKGVDSTLKIQPAKLEDSAVYLCASSLEATGTYEQYFGPGTRLTVT.

Remarks on this clone: The sample carries other DNA sequences with the same CDR3. The J gene is TRBJ1-1, the V gene TRBV7-2, with D possibly matching TRBD1 (6 bases). The CDR3 sequence is 14 residues long. Germline values: CDR1 SGHTA, CDR2 FQGNSA. The V end was cut by 5 bases, the J end by 4 bases, with 14 bases between. CDR3 DNA sequence: TGTGCCAGCAGCCTCCGCCTCAGGGGCACTGAAGCTTTCTTT. This translates into CASSLRLRGTEAFF. The variable domain in full, completed from reference TRBV7-2 and TRBJ1-1, reads GAGVSQSPSNKVTEKGKDVELRCDPISGHTALYWYRQSLGQGLEFLIYFQGNSAPDKSGLPSDRFSAERTGGSVSTLTIQRTQQEDSAVYLCASSLRLRGTEAFFGQGTRLTVV.